The 24 T cell receptor beta chains below were found in one sample sequenced in a study of cytomegalovirus exposure and HLA in healthy donors. Amplification used 60 Vbeta primers and 13 Jbeta primers. Generated by immunoSEQ multiplex PCR, the TCRdb table keeps only in-frame clones and is missing some. The listing contains approximately 45,000 clones. Sequencing was performed on PBMCs. The receptors derive from a male donor in good health and CMV-seronegative.

The chain has TRBV6-6 and TRBJ2-1, with TRBD2 identical over 7 bases. The CDR3 loop spans 15 amino acids. In germline, CDR1 is MNHNY, CDR2 SVGAGI (reference sequence). The ends lost 4 bases at V and 5 bases at J; junction bases unmatched: 8. The CDR3 spells CASSLSGTIDNEQFF. The CDR3 DNA is TGTGCCAGCAGTTTATCCGGGACTATAGACAATGAGCAGTTCTTC.

J is TRBJ2-7 and V is TRBV7-6; 8 positions match TRBD1. Germline V gene lookup returns CDR1 SGHVS and CDR2 FNYEAQ. CDR3 length: 13 amino acids. V shed 3 bases, J shed 3 bases, and the junction held 1 base outside the gene matches. The CDR3 loop reads CASSFGQGYEQYF. The CDR3 region has the DNA TGTGCCAGCAGCTTTGGACAGGGCTACGAGCAGTACTTC.

The J gene is TRBJ1-5, the V gene TRBV18; TRBD1 is a possible D gene (6 bases). The CDR3 has 14 residues. Trimming cost V 3 bases and J 4 bases, with 10 bases left between them. Germline loops: CDR1 KGHSH, CDR2 LQKENI. The CDR3 nucleotides read TGTGCCAGCTCACCCACACAGGGAAATCAGCCCCAGCATTTT. The encoded protein is CASSPTQGNQPQHF.

CDR3 DNA: TGTGCCTGGAGTGTACGACTAGCCGCCGCGAACACCGGGGAGCTGTTTTTT. Protein product: CAWSVRLAAANTGELFF. V gene TRBV30 combines with J gene TRBJ2-2; 7 nucleotides line up with TRBD2. Germline assignment: CDR1 GTSNPN and CDR2 SVGIG (reference sequence). The CDR3 has 17 amino acids. The ends lost 0 bases at V and 0 bases at J; junction bases unmatched: 7. The full variable domain, with the rest looked up from reference TRBV30 and TRBJ2-2, is SQTIHQWPATLVQPVGSPLSLECTVEGTSNPNLYWYRQAAGRGLQLLFYSVGIGQISSEVPQNLSASRPQDRQFILSSKKLLLSDSGFYLCAWSVRLAAANTGELFFGEGSRLTVL.

This chain joins TRBV30 and TRBJ2-6, with a weak D call TRBD1 (5 bases). In germline, CDR1 is GTSNPN, CDR2 SVGIG (reference sequence). The CDR3 covers 14 residues. V was cut by 3 bases and J by 2 bases, with 8 bases left in between. The CDR3 region has the DNA TGTGCCTGGAGCCAGGGCGCTGGGGCCAACGTCCTGACTTTC. Its translation: CAWSQGAGANVLTF. The whole variable domain, filled in from reference TRBV30 and TRBJ2-6, reads SQTIHQWPATLVQPVGSPLSLECTVEGTSNPNLYWYRQAAGRGLQLLFYSVGIGQISSEVPQNLSASRPQDRQFILSSKKLLLSDSGFYLCAWSQGAGANVLTFGAGSRLTVL.

The chain recombines TRBV28 with TRBJ2-7; D possibly corresponds to TRBD2 (5 bases). The CDR3 length is 12 residues. Germline V gene data show CDR1 as MDHEN and CDR2 as SYDVKM. The V end was cut by 5 bases, the J end by 7 bases, with 12 bases between. CDR3 loop: CASSLGGIEQYF. As DNA, the CDR3 is TGTGCCAGCAGTCTAGGAGGCATAGAGCAGTACTTC.

V gene TRBV5-1 combines with J gene TRBJ2-3, with 12 bases fitting TRBD2. The CDR3 runs to 18 residues. With 0 bases clipped from V and 0 bases from J, the junction kept 5 bases outside the gene matches. The germline V gene encodes CDR1 SGHRS and CDR2 YFSETQ. CDR3 DNA sequence: TGCGCCAGCAGCTTGGGACTAGCGGGGGCTTCTAGCACAGATACGCAGTATTTT. It is translated as CASSLGLAGASSTDTQYF.

This sequence joins TRBV4-2 and TRBJ2-3; the D gene is possibly TRBD2 (6 bases). CDR1 and CDR2 (germline): LGHNA, YNFKEQ. Deletions cut 0 bases from V and 4 bases from J, with 11 bases between. The CDR3 has 15 residues. DNA of the CDR3: TGTGCCAGCAGCCAAGACGAGGGCGGGGCAGATACGCAGTATTTT. Protein sequence: CASSQDEGGADTQYF.

The genes are TRBV18 and TRBJ2-7, with D possibly TRBD1 on 5 matching bases. The CDR3 has 14 amino acids. Germline V gene sequence: CDR1 KGHSH, CDR2 LQKENI. Trimming removed 0 bases at V and 2 bases at J, with 8 bases between. CDR3 in amino acids: CASSPPSRAYEQYF. CDR3 sequence (DNA): TGTGCCAGCTCACCACCGAGCAGGGCCTACGAGCAGTACTTC.

The V gene is TRBV4-3, the J gene TRBJ1-2; the match to TRBD1 covers 7 bases. With V trimmed by 0 bases and J by 8 bases, 9 bases remained unmatched. Germline V lookup: CDR1 LGHNA, CDR2 YSLEER. The CDR3 length is 15 residues. DNA of the CDR3: TGCGCCAGCAGCCAAGAAGGCGGGCAGGGGGAAGGCTACACCTTC. It yields the protein CASSQEGGQGEGYTF.

V is TRBV11-2 and J is TRBJ2-7, with 9 positions matching TRBD2. The germline V gene encodes CDR1 SGHAT and CDR2 FQNNGV. The CDR3 consists of 16 residues. The V gene end was trimmed by 4 bases and the J gene end by 1 base; junction bases not matched to a gene: 8. For the CDR3, the DNA is TGTGCCAGCAGCTCCATAGCGGGAGTCAGGTCCTACGAGCAGTACTTC. Translating it yields CASSSIAGVRSYEQYF.

The rearrangement joins TRBV13 to TRBJ2-7; 7 bases align to TRBD1. The germline CDR1 and CDR2 sequences are PRHDT and FYEKMQ (reference sequence). J was trimmed by 4 bases and V by 5 bases; bases with no gene match: 8. The length of the CDR3 is 14 residues. The CDR3 DNA reads TGTGCCAGCAGCATAACACAGGGGAGTTACGAGCAGTACTTC. This gives the protein CASSITQGSYEQYF.

The chain carries TRBV15 and TRBJ2-1; no clear D gene. V gave up 8 bases and J gave up 0 bases, with 11 bases separating them. CDR3 length: 14 amino acids. Germline values: CDR1 LNHNV, CDR2 YYDKDF (reference sequence). The chain's CDR3 is CATSPAPSYNEQFF. Written as DNA, the CDR3 is TGTGCCACCTCCCCAGCGCCCTCCTACAATGAGCAGTTCTTC. Drawing the rest from reference TRBV15 and TRBJ2-1, the complete variable domain is DAMVIQNPRYQVTQFGKPVTLSCSQTLNHNVMYWYQQKSSQAPKLLFHYYDKDFNNEADTPDNFQSRRPNTSFCFLDIRSPGLGDTAMYLCATSPAPSYNEQFFGPGTRLTVL.

The chain joins TRBV18 to TRBJ2-7; 13 bases match TRBD2. Germline V gene lookup returns CDR1 KGHSH and CDR2 LQKENI. This CDR3 is 14 amino acids long. V dropped 6 bases and J dropped 6; count of bases not matched to a gene: 5. The CDR3 region is CASSSGLAGLEQYF. The CDR3 DNA reads TGTGCCAGCTCCTCGGGACTAGCGGGGCTCGAGCAGTACTTC.

The chain joins TRBV27 to TRBJ2-7, with 10 bases aligning to TRBD1. CDR3 length equals 16 residues. CDR1 MNHEY and CDR2 SMNVEV come from the germline V gene (reference sequence). The V and J ends lost 5 bases and 6 bases, in that order; junction bases with no gene match: 13. The CDR3 DNA sequence: TGTGCCAGCAGTGAAGTAGTAGGGACAGGGGATTTCGAGCAGTACTTC. As protein: CASSEVVGTGDFEQYF.

Turning to this clone: One end of the junction varies from germline; a read error may be responsible. V and J are TRBV29-1 and TRBJ2-3; TRBD1 is a possible D gene (6 bases). The CDR3 has 15 residues. Germline CDR1 reads SQVTM; CDR2 reads ANQGSEA. The CDR3 protein is CSVSRLPRGTDAQYF. Written as DNA, the CDR3 is TGCAGCGTTTCTAGGCTTCCCAGGGGCACAGATGCGCAGTATTTT.

J is TRBJ1-1 and V is TRBV21-1; the table's TRBD1 call for D was not verified on the DNA. TRBV21-1 is flagged as a pseudogene. The CDR3 extends over 18 amino acids. CDR3 sequence (DNA): TGTGCCAGCAGCAAAGTCGACGGGACAGGGGACATGAACACTGAAGCTTTCTTT. Translating gives CASSKVDGTGDMNTEAFF.

This chain links TRBV19 with TRBJ2-1, with 11 positions matching TRBD2. J was trimmed by 2 bases and V by 6 bases; bases with no gene match: 6. This CDR3 spans 16 amino acids. The V gene's germline CDR1 is LNHDA and CDR2 SQIVND (reference sequence). CDR3 DNA sequence: TGTGCCAGTAGGTGGTCGACTAGCGGGACCTACAATGAGCAGTTCTTC. It specifies CASRWSTSGTYNEQFF.

This sequence joins TRBV28 and TRBJ2-7; D is possibly TRBD1 (6 bases). The CDR3 is made up of 12 amino acids. The germline V and J ends were trimmed by 5 bases and 6 bases, with 11 bases remaining between them. Germline CDR1 and CDR2: MDHEN and SYDVKM. The CDR3 bases are TGTGCCAGCAGTCCGACAGGTTTCGAGCAGTACTTC. Encoded protein: CASSPTGFEQYF.

The J gene is TRBJ2-7, the V gene TRBV7-2; maybe TRBD1 (5 bases). The CDR3 runs to 15 residues. Trimming shortened V by 5 bases and J by 4 bases, and 18 bases separated the two germline ends. Germline V gene lookup returns CDR1 SGHTA and CDR2 FQGNSA. CDR3 residues: CASSAQGTPQYEQYF. In nucleotides, the CDR3 is TGTGCCAGCAGCGCCCAGGGAACACCCCAGTACGAGCAGTACTTC.

J is TRBJ1-3 and V is TRBV5-1; 7 nucleotides match TRBD1. V shed 4 bases and J 3 bases; nucleotides not matched to a gene: 4. The CDR3 runs to 14 residues. Germline CDR1 SGHRS, CDR2 YFSETQ. CDR3 loop: CASSPGGSGNTIYF. CDR3 DNA: TGCGCCAGCAGCCCAGGGGGGAGTGGAAACACCATATATTTT.

The rearrangement joins TRBV7-9 to TRBJ1-6, with 7 bases fitting TRBD1. J lost 5 bases, V lost 3 bases, and 4 bases had no gene match. CDR1 is SEHNR, CDR2 FQNEAQ, per germline (reference sequence). CDR3 size: 15 residues. CDR3 in DNA: TGTGCCAGCAGCTTTAAGGGACAGAATAATTCACCCCTCCACTTT. Translation gives CASSFKGQNNSPLHF.

V and J are TRBV19 and TRBJ1-1; D possibly corresponds to TRBD1 (5 bases). This CDR3 spans 14 amino acids. The ends were cut back, 6 bases at V and 0 bases at J, with 11 bases in the middle. Germline-derived CDR1 and CDR2 are LNHDA and SQIVND (reference sequence). CDR3 residues: CASREQALNTEAFF. The CDR3 DNA follows: TGTGCCAGTAGGGAACAGGCCCTGAACACTGAAGCTTTCTTT.

The J gene is TRBJ2-2, the V gene TRBV7-7; D is unresolved. Per the germline V gene, CDR1 is SSHAT and CDR2 is FNYEAQ (reference sequence). Deletions cut 4 bases from V and 3 bases from J, with 3 bases between. This CDR3 is 12 amino acids long. CDR3 amino acids: CASSSDTGELFF. CDR3 bases: TGTGCCAGCAGCTCGGACACCGGGGAGCTGTTTTTT.